This is a list of T cell receptor beta chains from one sample in a study of lymphopenia after photon versus proton radiotherapy. Profiling relied on immunoSEQ multiplex PCR, and the TCRdb table lists in-frame clones only, not all of them. The sample lists approximately 91,000 clones; around 83% were seen once. This material consisted of peripheral blood, taken from a patient treated with proton-based radiotherapy. These receptor sequences come from a man aged 55-75 years with pancreatic cancer. The CDR3 runs from the conserved cysteine through the conserved F or W. The D gene is left open where the match is weak. Clone size is stated in some rows and not others, as once, few, many or a class when expanded.

d_call | clone_size | j_call | v_call | cdr3_nt | cdr3_aa
. | . | TRBJ1-5 | TRBV6-6 | TGTGCCAGCAGTTACTCGATTGGAGGAGGCAATCAGCCCCAGCATTTT | CASSYSIGGGNQPQHF
. | . | TRBJ2-5 | TRBV7-9 | TGTGCCAGCAGCTTAGTGACTAGACAAGAGACCCAGTACTTC | CASSLVTRQETQYF
. | . | TRBJ2-7 | TRBV7-9 | TGTGCCAGCAGCCGTTTAGGGGGTCACGAGCAGTACTTC | CASSRLGGHEQYF
. | . | TRBJ1-2 | TRBV4-3 | TGCGCCAGCAGCCCCCCACGGGGCGGCTACACCTTC | CASSPPRGGYTF
. | . | TRBJ2-4 | TRBV2 | TGTGCCAGCTTGGGACTAGCCAAAAACATTCAGTACTTC | CASLGLAKNIQYF
. | . | TRBJ1-5 | TRBV28 | TGTGCCAGCAGTCCCGGTTACGGGGCGGGTCGGGGTGGCAATCAGCCCCAGCATTTT | CASSPGYGAGRGGNQPQHF
TRBD2 | . | TRBJ2-2 | TRBV9 | TGTGCCAGCACCAAGAGCGGGAGAAGCACCGGGGAGCTGTTTTTT | CASTKSGRSTGELFF
TRBD2 | . | TRBJ2-7 | TRBV6-1 | TGTGCCAGCTGCGGACTAGCGGGGTACGAGCAGTACTTC | CASCGLAGYEQYF
. | . | TRBJ2-2 | TRBV5-8 | TGTGCCAGCAGCTTGTATTTGACAGTGAACACCGGGGAGCTGTTTTTT | CASSLYLTVNTGELFF
. | few | TRBJ1-2 | TRBV19 | TGTGCCAGTAGTATCGGGACTCATACCTCGAGCCTGGGTGGCTACACCTTC | CASSIGTHTSSLGGYTF
. | . | TRBJ2-1 | TRBV11-2 | TGTGCCAGCAGCTTAGACTCCCGCTATGAGCAGTTCTTC | CASSLDSRYEQFF
. | once | TRBJ2-5 | TRBV11-2 | TGTGCCAGCAGCTTCTCGGGACGTGAGACCCAGTACTTC | CASSFSGRETQYF
TRBD1 | . | TRBJ2-4 | TRBV28 | TGTGCCAGCAGCCTGGGACAGGGACAGTACTTC | CASSLGQGQYF
. | . | TRBJ1-5 | TRBV7-2 | TGTGCCAGCAGCTTATTGGCCAGGGGAAGCAATCAGCCCCAGCATTTT | CASSLLARGSNQPQHF
. | . | TRBJ2-7 | TRBV15 | TGTGCCACCAGCCTCAGGTTCGACCATTACGAGCAGTACTTC | CATSLRFDHYEQYF
TRBD1 | . | TRBJ1-2 | TRBV5-1 | TGCGCCAGCAGCTTGGAGGGACAGGGCGGCTACACCTTC | CASSLEGQGGYTF
TRBD1 | . | TRBJ1-5 | TRBV5-1 | TGCGCCAGCAGCACCGGACAGGGACCTTATCAGCCCCAGCATTTT | CASSTGQGPYQPQHF
TRBD1 | few | TRBJ1-2 | TRBV5-1 | TGCGCCAGCAGCTTGGGACAGGGGGCGGGAGGCTACACCTTC | CASSLGQGAGGYTF
TRBD2 | . | TRBJ2-1 | TRBV27 | TGTGCCAGCACCTGGGGCACTTTGGGTAGCGGGAGATGGGCCTCCTACAATGAGCAGTTCTTC | CASTWGTLGSGRWASYNEQFF
TRBD1 | . | TRBJ1-1 | TRBV2 | TGTGCCAGCAGGGGACAGAGCTCCTTGAAGGGTTTCTTT | CASRGQSSLKGFF
. | . | TRBJ2-1 | TRBV27 | TGTGCCAGCAGCCGACTAGGGACCCCCATCAACAATGAGCAGTTCTTC | CASSRLGTPINNEQFF
TRBD1 | . | TRBJ1-5 | TRBV7-8 | TGTGCCAGCAGCTTAGTTGGGACAGGCAATCAGCCCCAGCATTTT | CASSLVGTGNQPQHF
. | . | TRBJ2-1 | TRBV28 | TGTGCCAGCTGTCAATCCTACAATGAGCAGTTCTTC | CASCQSYNEQFF
TRBD1 | . | TRBJ1-4 | TRBV6-6 | TGTGCCAGCGGAAACGCCGGGACAGCTAATGAAAAACTGTTTTTT | CASGNAGTANEKLFF
. | . | TRBJ2-1 | TRBV28 | TGTGCCAGCAGAACCCGCGATGAGCAGTTCTTC | CASRTRDEQFF
. | once | TRBJ2-7 | TRBV6-5 | TGTGCCAGCAGTCAGACCCGCTCCGAGCAGTACTTC | CASSQTRSEQYF
TRBD1 | . | TRBJ2-7 | TRBV18 | TGTGCCAGCTCACCACTCGCGGGGACAGGGTACTACGAGCAGTACTTC | CASSPLAGTGYYEQYF
. | . | TRBJ2-1 | TRBV5-1 | TGCGCCAGCAGCTTGGGAGGGGCCTCCTACAATGAGCAGTTCTTC | CASSLGGASYNEQFF
. | . | TRBJ2-2 | TRBV19 | TGTGCCAGTAGTATAGATAAGGCAGGGACAAAACTTGCCGGGGAGCTGTTTTTT | CASSIDKAGTKLAGELFF
. | . | TRBJ1-3 | TRBV5-5 | TGTGCCAGCAGCCCTGACAGCGCAGGAAACACCATATATTTT | CASSPDSAGNTIYF
TRBD2 | . | TRBJ2-1 | TRBV18 | TGTGCCAGCTCACCGGGACTAGAACTATACAATGAGCAGTTCTTC | CASSPGLELYNEQFF
. | . | TRBJ2-7 | TRBV7-8 | TGTGCCAGCAGCTTAGTTGAGGGAGGCTACGAGCAGTACTTC | CASSLVEGGYEQYF
. | . | TRBJ1-3 | TRBV30 | TGTGCCTGGGCGAATGGAAACACCATATATTTT | CAWANGNTIYF
. | . | TRBJ2-7 | TRBV7-2 | TGTGCCAGCAGCTTCGTGGACACCCGGTCGGGAGAGCAGTACTTC | CASSFVDTRSGEQYF
. | . | TRBJ1-6 | TRBV27 | TGTGCCAGCAGTCGGGACTGGGATAATTCACCCCTCCACTTT | CASSRDWDNSPLHF
. | . | TRBJ2-2 | TRBV6-5 | TGTGCCAGCAGTTACTCTAGGTCCCACACCGGGGAGCTGTTTTTT | CASSYSRSHTGELFF
. | . | TRBJ2-7 | TRBV5-1 | TGCGCCAGCAGACCTAGAGGAAGGGAGTACGAGCAGTACTTC | CASRPRGREYEQYF
. | . | TRBJ1-5 | TRBV27 | TGTGCCAGCAGTTCCCTCAAATTCGACAGAGACAATCAGCCCCAGCATTTT | CASSSLKFDRDNQPQHF
TRBD1 | . | TRBJ1-5 | TRBV19 | TGTGCCAGTAGGGTCGCTACAGGGGGCGCCGGTCAGCCCCAGCATTTT | CASRVATGGAGQPQHF
TRBD2 | . | TRBJ2-5 | TRBV30 | TGTGCCTGGGGGATAGCGGGAGGGCCCGGGTCAGAGACCCAGTACTTC | CAWGIAGGPGSETQYF
. | . | TRBJ1-4 | TRBV11-2 | TGTGCCAGCAGACCAGGTCGGGGGGCGAGGTCTAATGAAAAACTGTTTTTT | CASRPGRGARSNEKLFF
TRBD2 | . | TRBJ2-2 | TRBV4-2 | TGTGCCAGCAGCCAAGATTTGCTAGCGGATTTCTTTACCGGGGAGCTGTTTTTT | CASSQDLLADFFTGELFF